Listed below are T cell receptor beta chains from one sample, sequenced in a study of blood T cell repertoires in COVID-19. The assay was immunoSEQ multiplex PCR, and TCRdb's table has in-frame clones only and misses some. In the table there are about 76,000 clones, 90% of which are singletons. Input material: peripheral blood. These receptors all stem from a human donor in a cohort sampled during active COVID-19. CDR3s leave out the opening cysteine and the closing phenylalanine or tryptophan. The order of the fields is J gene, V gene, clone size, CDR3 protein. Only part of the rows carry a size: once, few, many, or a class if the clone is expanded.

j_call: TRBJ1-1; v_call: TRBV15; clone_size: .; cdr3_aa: ATSRDRNTEAF
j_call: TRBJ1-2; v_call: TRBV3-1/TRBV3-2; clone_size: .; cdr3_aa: ASTLGQNYGYT
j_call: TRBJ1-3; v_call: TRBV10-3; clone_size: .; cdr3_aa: AISPGTGAGNTIY
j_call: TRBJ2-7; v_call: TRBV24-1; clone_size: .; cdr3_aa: ATSAGSGSYEQY
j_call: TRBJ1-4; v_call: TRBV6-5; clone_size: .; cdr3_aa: ASKTGATNEKLF
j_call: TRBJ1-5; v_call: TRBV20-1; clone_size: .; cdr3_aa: SASNRERWDQPQH
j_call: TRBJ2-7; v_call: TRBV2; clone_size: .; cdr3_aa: ASESGRGTYEQY
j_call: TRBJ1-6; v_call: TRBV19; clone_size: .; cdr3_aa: ASSEQGPGSPLH
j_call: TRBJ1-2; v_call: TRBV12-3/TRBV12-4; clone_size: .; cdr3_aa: ASSAGLNYGYT
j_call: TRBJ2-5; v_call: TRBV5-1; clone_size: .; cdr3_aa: ASRQGGETQY
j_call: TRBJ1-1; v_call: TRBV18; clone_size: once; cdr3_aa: ASSPGVGQGEAF
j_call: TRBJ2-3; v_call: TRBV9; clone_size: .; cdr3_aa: ASSLLLTDTQY
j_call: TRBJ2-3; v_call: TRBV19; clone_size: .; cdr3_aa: ASSITLDTDTQY
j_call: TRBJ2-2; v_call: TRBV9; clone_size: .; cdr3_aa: ASSVDSVETGELF
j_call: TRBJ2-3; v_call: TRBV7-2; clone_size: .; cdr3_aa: ASSSLGLSTDTQY
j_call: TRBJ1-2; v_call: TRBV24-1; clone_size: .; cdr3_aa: ATSDPNRGNYGYT
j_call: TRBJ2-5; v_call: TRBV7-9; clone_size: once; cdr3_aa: AITSGETQY
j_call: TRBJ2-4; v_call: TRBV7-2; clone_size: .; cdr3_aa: ASSFDVALAKNIQY
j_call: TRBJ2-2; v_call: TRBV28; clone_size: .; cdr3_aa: ASREGRNTGELF
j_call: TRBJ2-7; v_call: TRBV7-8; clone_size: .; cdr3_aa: ASRRLDSSEQY
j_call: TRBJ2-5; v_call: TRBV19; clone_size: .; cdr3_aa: ASSIGGAEGETQY
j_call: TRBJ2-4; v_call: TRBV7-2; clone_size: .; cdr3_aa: ASSWSSGIQY
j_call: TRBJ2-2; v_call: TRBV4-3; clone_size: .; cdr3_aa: ASSQEGRRTGELF
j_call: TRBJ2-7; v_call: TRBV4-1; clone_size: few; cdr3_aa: ASSQDFGTGYEQY
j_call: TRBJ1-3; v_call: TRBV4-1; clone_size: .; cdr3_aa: ASSQDLQGVAGNTIY
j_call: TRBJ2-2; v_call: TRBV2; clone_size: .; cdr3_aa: ASRPGGRTGELF
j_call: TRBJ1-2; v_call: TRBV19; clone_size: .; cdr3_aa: ASSIIDFYGYT
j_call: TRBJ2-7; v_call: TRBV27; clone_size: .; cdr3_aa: ASSLGPPYEQY
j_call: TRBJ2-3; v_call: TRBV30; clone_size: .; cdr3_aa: AWSTGLAFTDTQY
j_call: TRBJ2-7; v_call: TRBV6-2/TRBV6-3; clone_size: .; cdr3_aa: ASSYADTREQY
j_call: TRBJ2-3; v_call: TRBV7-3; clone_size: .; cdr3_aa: ASSLGLAGDPDTQY
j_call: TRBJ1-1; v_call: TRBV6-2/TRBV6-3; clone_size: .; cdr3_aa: ASSRPDRSEAF
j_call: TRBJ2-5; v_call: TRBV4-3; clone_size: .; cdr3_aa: ASSQGLGPQETQY
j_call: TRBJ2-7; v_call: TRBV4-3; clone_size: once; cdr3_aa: ASSRHRQGAYEQY
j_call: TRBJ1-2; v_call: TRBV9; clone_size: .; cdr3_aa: ASSVEGSMGGYT
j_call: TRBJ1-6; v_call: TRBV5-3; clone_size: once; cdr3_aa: ARSYRQGAVPYNSPLH
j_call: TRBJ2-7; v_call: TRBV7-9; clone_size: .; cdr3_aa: ASSVGGGLSYEQY
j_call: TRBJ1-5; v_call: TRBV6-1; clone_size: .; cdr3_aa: ASSEAQGSQH
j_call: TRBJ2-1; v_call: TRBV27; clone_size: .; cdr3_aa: ASSLTSGSRYEQF
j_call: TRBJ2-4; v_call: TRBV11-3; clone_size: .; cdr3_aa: ASSSGQGPKNIQY
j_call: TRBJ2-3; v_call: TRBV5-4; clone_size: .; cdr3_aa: ASSFWTSTDTQY
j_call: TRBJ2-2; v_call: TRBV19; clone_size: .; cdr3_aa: ASSKGLAGGELF
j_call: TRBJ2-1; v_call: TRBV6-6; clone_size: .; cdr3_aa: ASSPDKGTYNEQF
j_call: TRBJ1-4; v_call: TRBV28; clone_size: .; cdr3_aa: ASSRDQGYGKLF
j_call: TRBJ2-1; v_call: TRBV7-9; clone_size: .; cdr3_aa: ASSSTSDFYNEQF
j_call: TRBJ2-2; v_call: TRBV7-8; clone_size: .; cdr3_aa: ASSLALAGGLTGELF
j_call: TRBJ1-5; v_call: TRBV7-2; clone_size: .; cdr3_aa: ASSLGTVEPQH
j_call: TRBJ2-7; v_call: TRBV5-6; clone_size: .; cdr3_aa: ASSLDGTFGTGYEQY
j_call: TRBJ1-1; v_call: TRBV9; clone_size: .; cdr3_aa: ASSVGTGGETEAF
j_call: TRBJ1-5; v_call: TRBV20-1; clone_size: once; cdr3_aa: SASWGFASNQPQH
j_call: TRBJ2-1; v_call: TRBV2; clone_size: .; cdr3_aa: ASREGRGSYNEQF
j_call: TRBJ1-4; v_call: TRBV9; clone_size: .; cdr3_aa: ASSARAGTGNEKLF
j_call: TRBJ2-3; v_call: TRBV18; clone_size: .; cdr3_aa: ASSPPLTGLAGGTQY